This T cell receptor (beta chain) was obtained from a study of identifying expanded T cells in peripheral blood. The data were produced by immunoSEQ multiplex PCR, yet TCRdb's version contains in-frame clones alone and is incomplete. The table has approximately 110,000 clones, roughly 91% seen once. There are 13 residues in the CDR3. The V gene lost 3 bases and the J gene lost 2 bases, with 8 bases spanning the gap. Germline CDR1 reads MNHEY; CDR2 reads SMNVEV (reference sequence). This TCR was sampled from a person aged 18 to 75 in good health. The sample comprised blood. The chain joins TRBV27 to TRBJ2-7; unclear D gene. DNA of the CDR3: TGTGCCAGCAGTTTGTACAACCCCTACGAGCAGTACTTC. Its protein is CASSLYNPYEQYF.